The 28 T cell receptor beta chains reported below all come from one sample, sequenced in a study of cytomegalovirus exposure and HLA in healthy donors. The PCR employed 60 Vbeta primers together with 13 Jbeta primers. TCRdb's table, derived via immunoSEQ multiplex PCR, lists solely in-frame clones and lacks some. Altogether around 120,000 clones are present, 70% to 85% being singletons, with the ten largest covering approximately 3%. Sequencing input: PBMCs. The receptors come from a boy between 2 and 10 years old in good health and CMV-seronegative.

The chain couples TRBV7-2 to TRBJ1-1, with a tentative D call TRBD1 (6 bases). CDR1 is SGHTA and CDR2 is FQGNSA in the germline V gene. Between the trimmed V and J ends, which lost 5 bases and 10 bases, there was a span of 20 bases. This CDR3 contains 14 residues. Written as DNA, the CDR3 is TGTGCCAGCAGCGGGGGGCGGGCAGCGGGGGGAGCTTTCTTT. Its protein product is CASSGGRAAGGAFF.

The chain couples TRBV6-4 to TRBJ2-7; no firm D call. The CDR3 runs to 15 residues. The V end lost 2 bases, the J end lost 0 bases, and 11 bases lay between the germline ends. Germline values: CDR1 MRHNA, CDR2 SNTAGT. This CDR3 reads CASSDLTYSSYEQYV. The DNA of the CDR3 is TGTGCCAGCAGTGACCTGACTTATAGCTCCTACGAGCAGTACGTC.

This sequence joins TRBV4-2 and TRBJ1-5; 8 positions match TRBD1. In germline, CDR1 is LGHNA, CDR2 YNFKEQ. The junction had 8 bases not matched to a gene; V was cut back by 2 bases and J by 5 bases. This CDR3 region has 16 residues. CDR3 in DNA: TGTGCCAGCAGCCAAAAGGACAGGGAGGGTTATCAGCCCCAGCATTTT. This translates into CASSQKDREGYQPQHF.

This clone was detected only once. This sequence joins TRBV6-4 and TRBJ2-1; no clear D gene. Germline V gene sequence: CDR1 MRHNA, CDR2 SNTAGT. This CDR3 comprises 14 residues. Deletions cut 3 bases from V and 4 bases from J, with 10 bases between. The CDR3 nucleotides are TGTGCCAGCAGTGAAGACCAGGCTTACAATGAGCAGTTCTTC. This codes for CASSEDQAYNEQFF.

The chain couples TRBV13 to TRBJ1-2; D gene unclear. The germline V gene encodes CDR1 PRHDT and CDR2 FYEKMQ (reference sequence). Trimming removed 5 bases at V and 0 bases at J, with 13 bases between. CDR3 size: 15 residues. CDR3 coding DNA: TGTGCCAGCAGCACCCTAGACGGTCCTAACTATGGCTACACCTTC. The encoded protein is CASSTLDGPNYGYTF.

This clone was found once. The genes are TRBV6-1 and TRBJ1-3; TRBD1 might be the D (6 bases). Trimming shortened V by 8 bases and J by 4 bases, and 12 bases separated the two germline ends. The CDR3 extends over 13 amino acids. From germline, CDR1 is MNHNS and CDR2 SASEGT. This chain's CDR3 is CASSGALGNTIYF. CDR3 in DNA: TGTGCCAGCTCAGGGGCGCTGGGAAACACCATATATTTT.

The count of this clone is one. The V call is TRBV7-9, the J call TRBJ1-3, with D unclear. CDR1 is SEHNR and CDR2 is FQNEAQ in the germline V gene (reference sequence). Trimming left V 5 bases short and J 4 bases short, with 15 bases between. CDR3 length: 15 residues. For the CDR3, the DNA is TGTGCCAGCAGCCGGTCTCGGGTTACCGGAAACACCATATATTTT. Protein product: CASSRSRVTGNTIYF.

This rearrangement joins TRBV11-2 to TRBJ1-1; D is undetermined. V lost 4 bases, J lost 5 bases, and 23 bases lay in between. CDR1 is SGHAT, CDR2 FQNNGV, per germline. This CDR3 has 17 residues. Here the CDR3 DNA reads TGTGCCAGCAGCTCTCTACCCGGGGAGACCCCTGTAACTGAAGCTTTCTTT. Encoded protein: CASSSLPGETPVTEAFF.

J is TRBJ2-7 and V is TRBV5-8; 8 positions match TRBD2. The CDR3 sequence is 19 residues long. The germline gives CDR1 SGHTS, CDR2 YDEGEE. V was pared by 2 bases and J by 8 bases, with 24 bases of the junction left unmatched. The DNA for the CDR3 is TGTGCCAGCAGCTTCGCACCGGGACTAGGAAATCGTGACTCCTCGAAGCAGTACTTC. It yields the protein CASSFAPGLGNRDSSKQYF.

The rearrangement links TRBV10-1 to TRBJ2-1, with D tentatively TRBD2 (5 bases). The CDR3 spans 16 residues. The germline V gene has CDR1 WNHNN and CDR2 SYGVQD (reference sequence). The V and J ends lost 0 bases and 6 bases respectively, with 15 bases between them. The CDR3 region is CASSESGGLRPNEQFF. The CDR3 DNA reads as TGCGCCAGCAGTGAGTCTGGAGGACTCCGGCCCAATGAGCAGTTCTTC.

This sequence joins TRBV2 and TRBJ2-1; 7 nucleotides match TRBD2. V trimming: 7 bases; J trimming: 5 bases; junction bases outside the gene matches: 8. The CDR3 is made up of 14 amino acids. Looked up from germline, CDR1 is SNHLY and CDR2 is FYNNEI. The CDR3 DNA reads TGTGCCAGCACCCAAGTGGGGACTAACAATGAGCAGTTCTTC. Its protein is CASTQVGTNNEQFF.

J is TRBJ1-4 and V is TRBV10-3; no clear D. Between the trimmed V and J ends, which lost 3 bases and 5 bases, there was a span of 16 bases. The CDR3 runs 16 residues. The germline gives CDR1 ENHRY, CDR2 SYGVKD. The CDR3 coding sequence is TGTGCCATCAGTGACCCCGAGGCCAAACCCAATGAAAAACTGTTTTTT. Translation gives CAISDPEAKPNEKLFF.

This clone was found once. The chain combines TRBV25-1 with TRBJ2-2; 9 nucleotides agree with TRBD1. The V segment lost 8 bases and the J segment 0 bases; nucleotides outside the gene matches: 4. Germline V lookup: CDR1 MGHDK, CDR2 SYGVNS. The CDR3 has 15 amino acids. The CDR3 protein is CASRRTGANTGELFF. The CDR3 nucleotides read TGTGCCAGCCGGAGGACAGGGGCGAACACCGGGGAGCTGTTTTTT.

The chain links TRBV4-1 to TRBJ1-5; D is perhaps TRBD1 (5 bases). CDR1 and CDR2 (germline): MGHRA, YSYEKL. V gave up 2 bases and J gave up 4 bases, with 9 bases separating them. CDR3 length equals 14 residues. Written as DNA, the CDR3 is TGCGCCAGCAGCCAAATCGGGGGGAATCAGCCCCAGCATTTT. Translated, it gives CASSQIGGNQPQHF.

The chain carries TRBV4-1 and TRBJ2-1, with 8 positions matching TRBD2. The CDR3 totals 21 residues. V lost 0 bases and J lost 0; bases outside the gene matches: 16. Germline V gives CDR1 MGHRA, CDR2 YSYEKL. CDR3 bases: TGCGCCAGCAGCCAAGAAGCAGCGGGAGAGACGATCTTCAGCTCCTACAATGAGCAGTTCTTC. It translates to CASSQEAAGETIFSSYNEQFF.

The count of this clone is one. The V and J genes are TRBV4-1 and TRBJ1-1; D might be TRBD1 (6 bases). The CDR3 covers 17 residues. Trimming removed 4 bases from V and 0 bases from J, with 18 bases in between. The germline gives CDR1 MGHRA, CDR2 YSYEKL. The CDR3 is CASSRERQVLMNTEAFF. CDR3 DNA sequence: TGCGCCAGCAGCCGCGAGAGACAGGTACTTATGAACACTGAAGCTTTCTTT.

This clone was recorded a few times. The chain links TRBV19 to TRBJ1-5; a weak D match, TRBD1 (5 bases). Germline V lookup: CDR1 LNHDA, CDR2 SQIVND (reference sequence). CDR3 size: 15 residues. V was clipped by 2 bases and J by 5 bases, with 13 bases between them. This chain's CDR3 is CASSISTQGYQPQHF. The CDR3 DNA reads TGTGCCAGTAGTATATCGACCCAGGGCTATCAGCCCCAGCATTTT.

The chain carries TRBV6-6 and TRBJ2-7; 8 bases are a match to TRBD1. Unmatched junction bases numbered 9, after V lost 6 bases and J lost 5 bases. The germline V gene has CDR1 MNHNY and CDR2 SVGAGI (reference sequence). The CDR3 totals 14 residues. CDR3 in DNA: TGTGCCAGCAGAACCGGGACAGGTGGCGACGAGCAGTACTTC. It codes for CASRTGTGGDEQYF.

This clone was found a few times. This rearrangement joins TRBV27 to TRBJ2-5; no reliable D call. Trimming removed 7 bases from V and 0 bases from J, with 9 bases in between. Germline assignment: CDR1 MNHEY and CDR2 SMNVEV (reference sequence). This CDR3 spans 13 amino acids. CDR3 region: CASTTKYQETQYF. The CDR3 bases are TGTGCCAGCACCACTAAGTACCAAGAGACCCAGTACTTC.

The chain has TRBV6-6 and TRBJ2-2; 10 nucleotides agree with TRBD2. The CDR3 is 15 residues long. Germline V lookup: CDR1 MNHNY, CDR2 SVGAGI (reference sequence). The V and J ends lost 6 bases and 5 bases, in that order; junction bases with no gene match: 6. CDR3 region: CASSLAGGETGELFF. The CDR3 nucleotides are TGTGCCAGCAGCTTAGCGGGGGGCGAAACCGGGGAGCTGTTTTTT.

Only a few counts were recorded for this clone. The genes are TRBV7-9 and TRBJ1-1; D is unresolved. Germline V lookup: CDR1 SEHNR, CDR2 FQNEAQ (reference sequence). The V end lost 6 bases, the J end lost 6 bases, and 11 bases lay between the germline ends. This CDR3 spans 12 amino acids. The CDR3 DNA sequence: TGTGCCAGCAGGAGCGCCGTATCTGAAGCTTTCTTT. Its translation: CASRSAVSEAFF.

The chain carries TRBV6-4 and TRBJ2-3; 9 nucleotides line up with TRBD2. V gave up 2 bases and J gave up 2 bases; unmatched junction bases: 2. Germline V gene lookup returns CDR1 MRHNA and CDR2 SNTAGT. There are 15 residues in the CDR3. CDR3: CASSDVAGATDTQYF. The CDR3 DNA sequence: TGTGCCAGCAGTGACGTAGCGGGAGCCACAGATACGCAGTATTTT.

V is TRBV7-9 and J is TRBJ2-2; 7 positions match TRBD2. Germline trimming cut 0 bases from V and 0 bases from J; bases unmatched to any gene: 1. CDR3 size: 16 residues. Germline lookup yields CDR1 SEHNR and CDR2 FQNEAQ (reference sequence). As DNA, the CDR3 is TGTGCCAGCAGCTTAGCCGGACTAGCGAACACCGGGGAGCTGTTTTTT. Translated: CASSLAGLANTGELFF.

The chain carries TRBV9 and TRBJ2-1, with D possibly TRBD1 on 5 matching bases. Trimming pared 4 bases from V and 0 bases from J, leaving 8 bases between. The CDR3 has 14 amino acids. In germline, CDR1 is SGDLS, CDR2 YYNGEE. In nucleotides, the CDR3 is TGTGCCAGCAGCACCGACAGCTCCTACAATGAGCAGTTCTTC. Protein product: CASSTDSSYNEQFF.

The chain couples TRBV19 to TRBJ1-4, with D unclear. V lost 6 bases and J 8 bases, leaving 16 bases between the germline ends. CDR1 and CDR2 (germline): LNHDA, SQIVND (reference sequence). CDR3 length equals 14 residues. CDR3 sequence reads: CASSSEASREKLFF. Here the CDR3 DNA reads TGTGCCAGTAGCTCCGAGGCCTCGAGGGAAAAACTGTTTTTT.

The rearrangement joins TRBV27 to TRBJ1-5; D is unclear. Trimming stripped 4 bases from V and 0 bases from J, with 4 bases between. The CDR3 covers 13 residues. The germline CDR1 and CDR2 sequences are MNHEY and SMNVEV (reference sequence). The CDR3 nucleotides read TGTGCCAGCAGTTACAGTAGCAATCAGCCCCAGCATTTT. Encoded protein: CASSYSSNQPQHF.

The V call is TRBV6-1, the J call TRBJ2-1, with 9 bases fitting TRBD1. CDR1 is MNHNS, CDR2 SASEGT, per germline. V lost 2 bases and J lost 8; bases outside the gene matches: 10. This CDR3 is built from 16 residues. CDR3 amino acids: CASSEIPGQGFHEQFF. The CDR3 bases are TGTGCCAGCAGTGAAATCCCGGGACAGGGTTTCCATGAGCAGTTCTTC.

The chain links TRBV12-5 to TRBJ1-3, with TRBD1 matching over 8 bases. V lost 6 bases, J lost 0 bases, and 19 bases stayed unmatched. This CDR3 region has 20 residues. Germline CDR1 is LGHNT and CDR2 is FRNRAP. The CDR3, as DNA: TGTGCTAGTGGACCGAGCTCGACAGGGGCCGGCAGCAACTCTGGAAACACCATATATTTT. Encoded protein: CASGPSSTGAGSNSGNTIYF.